These 9 T cell receptor beta chains were sequenced from one sample in a study of human T cells and chemical hapten exposure. TCRdb reanalysed the RACE reads using MiXCR and keeps one entry per CDR3 protein. The sample records approximately 340,000 distinct CDR3 sequences, roughly 6.9% being singletons. Specified time point: patch test 1, 2 weeks after DPC sensitization. Treatment in this sample: therapeutic diphenylcyclopropenone sensitization with weekly scalp DPC. The sequences come from whole blood, collected in connection with sensitization to the hapten diphenylcyclopropenone (DPC). These receptors all stem from a woman aged 18-29 years with alopecia areata. Some clones in this sample may be carry-over from other donors' samples.

The J gene is TRBJ1-5, the V gene TRBV3-1, with D uncertain. V shed 0 bases and J shed 0 bases, with 18 bases lying between them. Germline V gene sequence: CDR1 LGHDT, CDR2 YNNKEL (reference sequence). This CDR3 region has 19 residues. The CDR3 protein is CASSQDRERPRFSNQPQHF. In DNA, the CDR3 is TGTGCCAGCAGCCAAGATCGGGAGAGGCCCCGGTTTAGCAATCAGCCCCAGCATTTT.

This clonotype was counted at least ten times. The chain uses TRBV7-2 and TRBJ1-2; 8 bases are shared with TRBD1. The CDR3 is made up of 19 amino acids. V gave up 4 bases and J gave up 0 bases; unmatched junction bases: 16. Germline V CDR1 and CDR2: SGHTA, FQGNSA. This CDR3 reads CASSSPRGQTFIANYGYTF. CDR3 bases: TGTGCCAGCAGCTCGCCCAGGGGGCAAACCTTTATAGCTAACTATGGCTACACCTTC.

This clonotype appeared many times. This chain joins TRBV4-3 and TRBJ2-7; either TRBD1 or TRBD2 may supply D (5 bases each). The CDR3 is 19 residues long. Trimming left V 1 base short and J 0 bases short, with 22 bases between. The germline CDR1 and CDR2 sequences are LGHNA and YSLEER. Here the CDR3 DNA reads TGCGCCAGCAGCCAAGTAACCCCTAACACGAGGGGCCTCTCCTACGAGCAGTACTTC. This sequence encodes CASSQVTPNTRGLSYEQYF.

The V gene is TRBV24-1, the J gene TRBJ1-2, with 8 positions matching TRBD1. The CDR3 length is 13 residues. Germline CDR1 reads KGHDR; CDR2 reads SFDVKD. V trimming: 7 bases; J trimming: 4 bases; junction bases outside the gene matches: 4. The CDR3 reads CATSLGQAYGYTF. CDR3 DNA: TGTGCCACCAGCCTGGGACAGGCCTATGGCTACACCTTC.

This clonotype was counted a few times. CDR3: CASSPTLGGSPDTQYF. The CDR3 nucleotides read TGTGCCAGCAGTCCGACATTAGGGGGGTCGCCAGATACGCAGTATTTT. The chain combines TRBV12-3 or TRBV12-4 with TRBJ2-3, with D perhaps given as TRBD1 or TRBD2 (6 bases each). This CDR3 is built from 16 residues. Trimming shortened V by 5 bases and J by 4 bases, and 19 bases separated the two germline ends.

This clonotype was found many times. The rearrangement links TRBV6-2 or TRBV6-3 to TRBJ2-3; TRBD1 matches 7 bases. Germline V gene data show CDR1 as MNHEY and CDR2 as SVGEGT. The junction had 11 bases not matched to a gene; V was cut back by 0 bases and J by 5 bases. The CDR3 sequence is 17 residues long. Here the CDR3 DNA reads TGTGCCAGCAGTTACTCCGACAGGGTCGCTTTGGGAGATACGCAGTATTTT. It is translated as CASSYSDRVALGDTQYF.

The rearrangement uses TRBV2 and TRBJ1-1, with D possibly being TRBD1 (6 bases). The germline V gene encodes CDR1 SNHLY and CDR2 FYNNEI. This CDR3 is built from 13 residues. V was cut by 3 bases and J by 6 bases, with 11 bases left in between. This CDR3 is CASSEIGGPEAFF. Here the CDR3 DNA reads TGTGCCAGCAGTGAGATCGGGGGCCCTGAAGCTTTCTTT.

This clonotype was detected ten times or more. The V and J genes are TRBV7-9 and TRBJ1-2; no reliable D call. This CDR3 has 13 amino acids. Trimming took off 5 bases at V and 4 bases at J, with 11 bases between the two ends. In germline, CDR1 is SEHNR, CDR2 FQNEAQ (reference sequence). In DNA, the CDR3 is TGTGCCAGCAGCCCCGGGGATCCCTATGGCTACACCTTC. Protein product: CASSPGDPYGYTF.

V and J are TRBV9 and TRBJ2-7; the D gene could be TRBD1 or TRBD2 (5 bases each). V gave up 3 bases and J gave up 3 bases, with 16 bases separating them. This CDR3 is 15 amino acids long. Germline assignment: CDR1 SGDLS and CDR2 YYNGEE. The CDR3 nucleotides read TGTGCCAGCAGCGCCACGCCGGGGCCCCACTACGAGCAGTACTTC. It yields the protein CASSATPGPHYEQYF.